The clone carrying this T cell receptor (beta chain) was counted ten times or more. TCR cDNA molecules were tagged individually, and each one carried a unique molecular identifier. TCRdb redid the calling of the 5' RACE reads with MiXCR, one entry per CDR3 protein. The profile shows 25,000 to 35,000 distinct CDR3 sequences, approximately 5.9% of them singletons. This sample is part of a study of spatial heterogeneity in lung cancer. This sample's time point: blood at routine non-recurrence follow-up after resection. The CDR3 spans 14 residues. Germline V gene data show CDR1 as LGHNA and CDR2 as YSLEER. Between the trimmed V and J ends, which lost 0 bases and 4 bases, there was a span of 7 bases.

The chain has TRBV4-3 and TRBJ1-5; no clear D. The sequenced sample was PBMCs, obtained at follow-up. The clonotype originates from a female donor with early-stage non-small cell lung cancer. The CDR3 bases are TGCGCCAGCAGCCAAGATCTGGGGAATCAGCCCCAGCATTTT. It encodes CASSQDLGNQPQHF.